The 17 T cell receptor beta chains below were found in one sample sequenced in a study of blood T cell repertoires in COVID-19. Profiled with immunoSEQ multiplex PCR; TCRdb holds only in-frame clones, not every one. The table shows approximately 500,000 clones, with roughly nine tenths occurring only once. The sample comprised peripheral blood. The receptor source for this set is a man aged 18 to 30 with COVID-19, enrolled during active disease.

The chain employs TRBV4-1 and TRBJ2-5; D is possibly TRBD1 (5 bases). The V end lost 1 base, the J end lost 5 bases, and 11 bases lay between the germline ends. In germline, CDR1 is MGHRA, CDR2 YSYEKL. There are 14 residues in the CDR3. The CDR3, as DNA: TGCGCCAGCAGCCAAGGAGGACATGATGAGACCCAGTACTTC. Translation: CASSQGGHDETQYF.

The chain recombines TRBV28 with TRBJ2-7, with TRBD2 matching 7 bases. With 6 bases clipped from V and 0 bases from J, the junction kept 5 bases outside the gene matches. The CDR3 runs to 14 residues. Germline lookup yields CDR1 MDHEN and CDR2 SYDVKM. Here the CDR3 DNA reads TGTGCCAGCAGCCCTAGCGGCGTCTCCTACGAGCAGTACTTC. Amino acids: CASSPSGVSYEQYF.

The genes are TRBV27 and TRBJ1-4; no definite D call. Trimming cost V 11 bases and J 4 bases, with 11 bases left between them. Germline V gene data show CDR1 as MNHEY and CDR2 as SMNVEV (reference sequence). This CDR3 is 12 amino acids long. DNA for the CDR3: TGTGCCGCGGGAGAGCTTAATGAAAAACTGTTTTTT. It is translated as CAAGELNEKLFF.

The chain combines TRBV3-1 (or the pseudogene TRBV3-2) with TRBJ2-3, with 9 bases fitting TRBD1. Looked up from germline, CDR1 is LGHDT and CDR2 is YNNKEL (reference sequence). Trimming took 1 base from V and 10 from J; bases not matched to a gene: 9. The CDR3 covers 15 residues. This chain's CDR3 is CASSQGAGQGPSQYF. DNA for the CDR3: TGTGCCAGCAGCCAAGGTGCGGGACAGGGCCCGTCGCAGTATTTT.

The chain employs TRBV18 and TRBJ1-2; a possible D gene is TRBD1 (5 bases). The germline V gene encodes CDR1 KGHSH and CDR2 LQKENI. The ends were cut back, 4 bases at V and 10 bases at J, with 19 bases in the middle. The CDR3 runs to 14 residues. CDR3 loop: CASSQSGGSPDYTF. CDR3 coding DNA: TGTGCCAGCTCACAAAGCGGGGGAAGTCCCGACTACACCTTC. The whole variable domain, remainder taken from reference TRBV18 and TRBJ1-2, is NAGVMQNPRHLVRRRGQEARLRCSPMKGHSHVYWYRQLPEEGLKFMVYLQKENIIDESGMPKERFSAEFPKEGPSILRIQQVVRGDSAAYFCASSQSGGSPDYTFGSGTRLTVV.

This rearrangement joins TRBV5-4 to TRBJ1-1; D possibly corresponds to TRBD1 (5 bases). V was clipped by 4 bases and J by 6 bases, with 13 bases between them. Germline V lookup: CDR1 SGHNT, CDR2 YYREEE (reference sequence). The CDR3 runs 13 residues. The CDR3 here is CASSRDRGSEAFF. CDR3 DNA: TGTGCCAGCAGCCGGGATCGGGGGTCTGAAGCTTTCTTT.

This clone has only one observation. The CDR3 loop is CASSTGTGFNSPLHF. In DNA, the CDR3 is TGTGCCAGTAGTACCGGGACAGGTTTTAATTCACCCCTCCACTTT. The genes are TRBV19 and TRBJ1-6, with 8 positions matching TRBD1. V gave up 4 bases and J gave up 6 bases; unmatched junction bases: 5. Germline-derived CDR1 and CDR2 are LNHDA and SQIVND (reference sequence). The CDR3 extends over 15 amino acids.

V is TRBV9 and J is TRBJ2-2; D not resolved. Germline assignment: CDR1 SGDLS and CDR2 YYNGEE. The CDR3 is 13 residues long. Trimming took off 3 bases at V and 8 bases at J, with 11 bases between the two ends. The CDR3, as DNA: TGTGCCAGCAGCGGCACCGAGTGGGGGGAGCTGTTTTTT. As protein: CASSGTEWGELFF.

This chain uses TRBV5-8 with TRBJ1-2, with 8 bases matching TRBD1. CDR3 size: 15 residues. CDR1 and CDR2 from the germline V gene are SGHTS and YDEGEE. After removal of 4 bases from V and 7 bases from J, the junction contained 12 bases not matched to a gene. The CDR3 region is CASSAKDRAQLGYTF. The CDR3 region has the DNA TGTGCCAGCAGCGCTAAGGACAGGGCGCAACTTGGCTACACCTTC.

This chain uses TRBV19 with TRBJ1-1; D gene uncertain. CDR3 length equals 14 residues. The germline gives CDR1 LNHDA, CDR2 SQIVND (reference sequence). V was cut by 5 bases and J by 3 bases, with 13 bases left in between. CDR3 DNA sequence: TGTGCCAGTAGTTCTTCCGCCGGGGACACTGAAGCTTTCTTT. Protein product: CASSSSAGDTEAFF.

The J gene is TRBJ1-5, the V gene TRBV7-8; D remains unclear. The CDR3 is made up of 13 amino acids. Trimming pared 1 base from V and 9 bases from J, leaving 10 bases between. Germline CDR1 and CDR2: SGHVS and FQNEAQ. For the CDR3, the DNA is TGTGCCAGCAGCTTAGACCCGACTCGGCCCCAGCATTTT. Translation gives CASSLDPTRPQHF.

J is TRBJ2-7 and V is TRBV7-8, with 7 bases lining up with TRBD1. The CDR3 runs 15 residues. V was clipped by 0 bases and J by 2 bases; unmatched bases: 4. Germline V gene sequence: CDR1 SGHVS, CDR2 FQNEAQ. The CDR3 DNA reads TGTGCCAGCAGCTTAGCCGACAGGGTAACCTACGAGCAGTACTTC. Translating it yields CASSLADRVTYEQYF.

The rearrangement uses TRBV7-8 and TRBJ2-7; D is perhaps TRBD1 (6 bases). This CDR3 region has 15 residues. Germline lookup yields CDR1 SGHVS and CDR2 FQNEAQ. The ends were cut back, 2 bases at V and 2 bases at J, with 13 bases in the middle. The CDR3 reads CASSLTHREPYEQYF. As DNA, the CDR3 is TGTGCCAGCAGCTTAACTCACAGGGAACCCTACGAGCAGTACTTC.

The chain joins TRBV19 to TRBJ1-5, with a tentative D call TRBD1 (5 bases). Trimming removed 5 bases at V and 2 bases at J, with 16 bases between. This CDR3 contains 16 residues. CDR1 is LNHDA, CDR2 SQIVND, per germline (reference sequence). The CDR3 DNA follows: TGTGCCAGTAGTCACTTCCTAGGGGAGGGCAATCAGCCCCAGCATTTT. It encodes CASSHFLGEGNQPQHF.

The chain recombines TRBV7-2 with TRBJ2-3, with a tentative D call TRBD2 (6 bases). There are 15 residues in the CDR3. V lost 4 bases and J 2 bases, leaving 13 bases between the germline ends. Germline V lookup: CDR1 SGHTA, CDR2 FQGNSA. CDR3 loop: CASSSDGGTTDTQYF. The CDR3 DNA reads as TGTGCCAGCAGCTCCGACGGGGGTACCACAGATACGCAGTATTTT.

V usage is TRBV19 and J usage is TRBJ1-1, with D unresolved. This CDR3 region has 14 residues. Trimming stripped 7 bases from V and 0 bases from J, with 12 bases between. Germline values: CDR1 LNHDA, CDR2 SQIVND (reference sequence). In DNA, the CDR3 is TGTGCCAGTAACTACGGCACAATGAACACTGAAGCTTTCTTT. Protein product: CASNYGTMNTEAFF. Full variable domain (outside the CDR3, taken from reference TRBV19 and TRBJ1-1): DGGITQSPKYLFRKEGQNVTLSCEQNLNHDAMYWYRQDPGQGLRLIYYSQIVNDFQKGDIAEGYSVSREKKESFPLTVTSAQKNPTAFYLCASNYGTMNTEAFFGQGTRLTVV.

On this clone itself: At one end the junction does not follow the germline gene, possibly because of a read error. J is TRBJ2-3 and V is TRBV19; 10 bases are shared with TRBD2. This CDR3 is built from 14 residues. Germline loops: CDR1 LNHDA, CDR2 SQIVND (reference sequence). This chain's CDR3 is CASSRLAGTNTQYF. In DNA form, the CDR3 reads TGTGCCAGTAGTAGACTAGCGGGCACAAATACGCAGTATTTT.